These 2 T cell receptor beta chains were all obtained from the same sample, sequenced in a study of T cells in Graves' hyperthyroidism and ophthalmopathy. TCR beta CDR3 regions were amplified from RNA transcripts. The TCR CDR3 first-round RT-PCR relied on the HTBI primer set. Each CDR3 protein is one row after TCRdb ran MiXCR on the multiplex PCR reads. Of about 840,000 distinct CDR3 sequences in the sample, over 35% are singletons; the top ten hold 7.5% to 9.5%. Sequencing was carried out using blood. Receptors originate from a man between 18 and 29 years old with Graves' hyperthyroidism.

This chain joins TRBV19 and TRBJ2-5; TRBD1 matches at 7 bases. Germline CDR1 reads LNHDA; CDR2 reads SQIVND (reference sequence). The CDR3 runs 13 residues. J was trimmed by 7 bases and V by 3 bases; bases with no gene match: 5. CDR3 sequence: CASSIMAGGTQYF. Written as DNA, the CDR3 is TGTGCCAGTAGTATTATGGCAGGGGGGACCCAGTACTTC.

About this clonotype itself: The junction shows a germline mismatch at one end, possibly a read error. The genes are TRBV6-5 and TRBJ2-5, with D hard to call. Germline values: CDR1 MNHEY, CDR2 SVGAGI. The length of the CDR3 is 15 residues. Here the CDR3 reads CASSYYPGIQETKYF. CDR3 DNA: TGTGCCAGCAGTTACTACCCTGGGATCCAAGAGACCAAGTACTTC.